Below are 15 T cell receptor beta chains sequenced from a single sample in a study of T cell changes during pregnancy in multiple sclerosis. The table came from immunoSEQ multiplex PCR; TCRdb's copy has only in-frame clones and leaves some out. Counted here are under 70,000 clones, less than 95% occurring once; the ten biggest clones make up 2.5% to 3%. The material was CD8+ T cells from peripheral blood mononuclear cells, obtained after pregnancy. Receptors originate from a female donor with multiple sclerosis, enrolled in a pregnancy study.

The V and J genes are TRBV19 and TRBJ2-1; D remains ambiguous. The CDR3 spans 15 residues. V was pared by 5 bases and J by 0 bases, with 11 bases between. Germline V gene sequence: CDR1 LNHDA, CDR2 SQIVND (reference sequence). CDR3 protein: CASSYSGSSYNEQFF. The CDR3, as DNA: TGTGCCAGTAGTTACAGTGGTAGCTCCTACAATGAGCAGTTCTTC.

This chain links TRBV5-8 with TRBJ2-7, with TRBD1 as a possible D gene (6 bases). This CDR3 spans 17 amino acids. Germline V gene data show CDR1 as SGHTS and CDR2 as YDEGEE. Trimming shortened V by 1 base and J by 0 bases, and 17 bases separated the two germline ends. CDR3: CASSLSSGTIFSYEQYF. CDR3 in DNA: TGTGCCAGCAGCTTGTCCTCCGGGACAATCTTCTCCTACGAGCAGTACTTC.

The chain recombines TRBV29-1 with TRBJ2-7; 11 nucleotides match TRBD1. V was clipped by 1 base and J by 6 bases; unmatched bases: 8. Germline CDR1 is SQVTM and CDR2 is ANQGSEA. The CDR3 extends over 15 amino acids. DNA for the CDR3: TGCAGCGTTGAAGCACGGACAGGGGGCCGATTCGAGCAGTACTTC. Protein sequence: CSVEARTGGRFEQYF.

This sequence joins TRBV28 and TRBJ2-7, with 14 bases that match TRBD2. The J segment lost 3 bases and the V segment lost 0 bases, leaving 1 base of the junction unmatched. The CDR3 runs 16 residues. Per germline, CDR1 MDHEN and CDR2 SYDVKM. The CDR3 DNA reads as TGTGCCAGCAGTTTATGGGGGACTAGCGGGAGCTACGAGCAGTACTTC. Encoded protein: CASSLWGTSGSYEQYF.

This clone was counted once. V is TRBV4-3 and J is TRBJ1-5; 10 nucleotides align to TRBD1. This CDR3 contains 17 residues. CDR1 and CDR2 from the germline V gene are LGHNA and YSLEER. V lost 0 bases, J lost 5 bases, and 7 bases stayed unmatched. CDR3 nucleotides: TGCGCCAGCAGCCAAGATCTTCCGACAGGGGGCTATCAGCCCCAGCATTTT. Residues: CASSQDLPTGGYQPQHF.

This clone was recorded once. The chain employs TRBV28 and TRBJ2-1; D perhaps matches TRBD1 (6 bases). The germline CDR1 and CDR2 sequences are MDHEN and SYDVKM. The CDR3 loop spans 15 amino acids. Trimming left V 7 bases short and J 0 bases short, with 13 bases between. DNA of the CDR3: TGTGCCAGCACCTCGGGACAAAGCTCCTACAATGAGCAGTTCTTC. Its protein is CASTSGQSSYNEQFF. Using reference TRBV28 and TRBJ2-1 for the parts outside the CDR3, the full variable domain is DVKVTQSSRYLVKRTGEKVFLECVQDMDHENMFWYRQDPGLGLRLIYFSYDVKMKEKGDIPEGYSVSREKKERFSLILESASTNQTSMYLCASTSGQSSYNEQFFGPGTRLTVL.

The V call is TRBV30, the J call TRBJ2-1; D may be TRBD1 (5 bases). CDR3 length equals 11 residues. The germline V and J ends were trimmed by 4 bases and 12 bases, with 13 bases remaining between them. The germline V gene has CDR1 GTSNPN and CDR2 SVGIG (reference sequence). The DNA of the CDR3 is TGTGCCTGGATCCAAGGGGCAGTGCAGTTCTTC. It specifies CAWIQGAVQFF.

This clone has more than one count but fewer than ten. J is TRBJ1-2 and V is TRBV7-9, with 10 positions matching TRBD1. In germline, CDR1 is SEHNR, CDR2 FQNEAQ (reference sequence). The trim removed 4 bases at V and 4 bases at J, leaving 9 bases unmatched. CDR3 length: 16 residues. The CDR3 region has the DNA TGTGCCAGCAGCTCGCAATTGACAGGGGGCCTCTATGGCTACACCTTC. The encoded protein is CASSSQLTGGLYGYTF.

The genes are TRBV28 and TRBJ2-1; 10 nucleotides agree with TRBD1. V shed 6 bases and J 14 bases; nucleotides not matched to a gene: 10. CDR3 length: 13 amino acids. From germline, CDR1 is MDHEN and CDR2 SYDVKM. The CDR3 region has the DNA TGTGCCAGCAGCACCGCTGACAGGGGGCTTGAGTTCTTC. This codes for CASSTADRGLEFF.

V usage is TRBV9 and J usage is TRBJ2-3; tentative D call: TRBD1 (5 bases). Deletions cut 2 bases from V and 6 bases from J, with 10 bases between. The CDR3 is made up of 13 amino acids. In germline, CDR1 is SGDLS, CDR2 YYNGEE. CDR3 protein: CASSVQGSDTQYF. The CDR3 coding sequence is TGTGCCAGCAGCGTCCAGGGCTCGGATACGCAGTATTTT.

The CDR3 protein is CASSLAPGTDTQYF. The DNA for the CDR3 is TGTGCCAGCAGCTTGGCCCCCGGCACAGATACGCAGTATTTT. The chain is built from TRBV5-6 and TRBJ2-3; D remains ambiguous. Trimming cost V 0 bases and J 1 base, with 6 bases left between them. This CDR3 region has 14 residues. CDR1 and CDR2 (germline): SGHDT, YYEEEE.

This sequence joins TRBV6-1 and TRBJ2-1; 7 bases agree with TRBD1. With 4 bases clipped from V and 4 bases from J, the junction kept 4 bases outside the gene matches. The germline CDR1 and CDR2 sequences are MNHNS and SASEGT. CDR3 length: 14 amino acids. The CDR3 loop is CASSGWDSYNEQFF. CDR3 in DNA: TGTGCCAGCAGTGGATGGGACAGTTACAATGAGCAGTTCTTC.

The rearrangement joins TRBV19 to TRBJ2-7, with 8 nucleotides matching TRBD1. CDR1 is LNHDA and CDR2 is SQIVND in the germline V gene (reference sequence). The CDR3 spans 16 residues. The ends lost 6 bases at V and 3 bases at J; junction bases unmatched: 13. The CDR3 region is CASSPGWGQVGYEQYF. CDR3 sequence (DNA): TGTGCCAGTAGCCCGGGGTGGGGACAGGTGGGCTACGAGCAGTACTTC.

The chain employs TRBV6-5 and TRBJ1-3; no reliable D call. V was pared by 0 bases and J by 4 bases, with 10 bases between. CDR1 is MNHEY and CDR2 is SVGAGI in the germline V gene. The CDR3 spans 15 residues. The chain's CDR3 is CASSYSMGSGNTIYF. DNA for the CDR3: TGTGCCAGCAGTTACTCGATGGGCTCGGGAAACACCATATATTTT.

The chain uses TRBV5-4 and TRBJ2-1; 10 positions agree with TRBD2. V lost 4 bases to trimming and J lost 4 bases; unmatched junction nucleotides: 11. This CDR3 contains 17 residues. Germline-derived CDR1 and CDR2 are SGHNT and YYREEE (reference sequence). CDR3 residues: CASSLDGLAGAYNEQFF. The CDR3 DNA is TGTGCCAGCAGCCTGGATGGTCTAGCGGGAGCATACAATGAGCAGTTCTTC.